The 25 T cell receptor beta chains given below trace back to one sample, sequenced in a study of spatial heterogeneity in lung cancer. Via MiXCR, TCRdb re-called the 5' RACE reads, giving one row per CDR3 protein. Of about 40,000 distinct CDR3 sequences listed, roughly 5.4% are singletons. Time point specified: sample taken at primary tumor resection. The source material was PBMCs, sampled at surgery. The origin of the receptors is a female donor with early-stage non-small cell lung cancer.

In this sample, this clonotype turned up a few times. The chain links TRBV28 to TRBJ2-7; 12 positions agree with TRBD2. The CDR3 contains 15 residues. The germline V gene encodes CDR1 MDHEN and CDR2 SYDVKM. The J segment lost 0 bases and the V segment lost 7 bases, leaving 4 bases of the junction unmatched. Here the CDR3 reads CASNPLAGGSYEQYF. The CDR3 bases are TGTGCCAGCAACCCACTAGCGGGGGGCTCCTACGAGCAGTACTTC.

This clonotype was recorded many times. The chain couples TRBV2 to TRBJ1-2; D is possibly TRBD1 (5 bases). Looked up from germline, CDR1 is SNHLY and CDR2 is FYNNEI. Trimming removed 8 bases at V and 8 bases at J, with 9 bases between. The CDR3 has 10 residues. The CDR3 sequence is CASSGSGYTF. The CDR3 DNA reads TGTGCCAGCTCAGGGAGCGGCTACACCTTC. Looking up the rest from reference TRBV2 and TRBJ1-2 gives the full variable domain: EPEVTQTPSHQVTQMGQEVILRCVPISNHLYFYWYRQILGQKVEFLVSFYNNEISEKSEIFDDQFSVERPDGSNFTLKIRSTKLEDSAMYFCASSGSGYTFGSGTRLTVV.

This clonotype ranks as medium-sized. The genes are TRBV20-1 and TRBJ2-5, with 8 positions matching TRBD1. The length of the CDR3 is 11 residues. Trimming cost V 5 bases and J 6 bases; bases outside gene matches: 2. Germline V CDR1 and CDR2: DFQATT, SNEGSKA (reference sequence). This CDR3 reads CSAHRGKTQYF. The CDR3 DNA reads TGCAGTGCTCACAGGGGGAAGACCCAGTACTTC.

The table lists this clonotype with many counts. The J gene is TRBJ2-1, the V gene TRBV29-1, with TRBD2 matching over 8 bases. J gave up 12 bases and V 7 bases, and 14 bases lay outside the gene matches. This CDR3 is 13 amino acids long. Per the germline V gene, CDR1 is SQVTM and CDR2 is ANQGSEA. CDR3 in amino acids: CSAERGKVAGQFF. The CDR3 DNA reads as TGCAGCGCCGAGCGGGGGAAGGTAGCGGGGCAGTTCTTC.

This clonotype was observed many times. The V and J genes are TRBV7-3 and TRBJ2-1; D is possibly TRBD2 (6 bases). This CDR3 is 13 amino acids long. V shed 5 bases and J shed 10 bases, with 15 bases lying between them. The germline CDR1 and CDR2 sequences are SGHTA and FQGTGA. In nucleotides, the CDR3 is TGTGCCAGCAGCCAGGACTATACTCGGGAGCAGTTCTTC. It encodes CASSQDYTREQFF.

This clonotype occurred many times. V gene TRBV11-2 combines with J gene TRBJ2-6; D is unclear. Trimming shortened V by 3 bases and J by 0 bases, and 15 bases separated the two germline ends. In germline, CDR1 is SGHAT, CDR2 FQNNGV. The CDR3 is 18 amino acids. The chain's CDR3 is CASSFHGMTLSGANVLTF. CDR3 bases: TGTGCCAGCAGCTTTCACGGCATGACACTCTCTGGGGCCAACGTCCTGACTTTC.

This clonotype was detected many times. The rearrangement links TRBV9 to TRBJ1-4, with 8 bases lining up with TRBD1. Looked up from germline, CDR1 is SGDLS and CDR2 is YYNGEE. The CDR3 totals 15 residues. The junction had 10 bases not matched to a gene; V was cut back by 4 bases and J by 8 bases. The CDR3 here is CASSPGDRPGEKLFF. The CDR3 bases are TGTGCCAGCAGCCCGGGGGACAGGCCGGGGGAAAAACTGTTTTTT.

In its sample, this clonotype was seen many times. This chain links TRBV6-6 with TRBJ2-1; D gene unclear. There are 12 residues in the CDR3. The germline V and J ends were trimmed by 6 bases and 6 bases, with 9 bases remaining between them. In germline, CDR1 is MNHNY, CDR2 SVGAGI (reference sequence). CDR3 DNA: TGTGCCAGCAGCCAACGAATCAATGAGCAGTTCTTC. This encodes CASSQRINEQFF.

The table lists this clonotype with many counts. This chain uses TRBV4-2 with TRBJ1-2; no definite D call. This CDR3 is 15 amino acids long. Trimming cost V 0 bases and J 2 bases, with 10 bases left between them. The germline CDR1 and CDR2 sequences are LGHNA and YNFKEQ. The CDR3 DNA reads TGTGCCAGCAGCCAAGAGAAAGGCCAAAACTATGGCTACACCTTC. Its translation: CASSQEKGQNYGYTF.

This clonotype has only a few counts. The chain joins TRBV12-3 or TRBV12-4 to TRBJ1-2; D gene ambiguous. The CDR3 runs 12 residues. V lost 4 bases and J lost 2, with 5 bases in between. The CDR3 DNA sequence: TGTGCCAGCAGTTCCGGAAACTATGGCTACACCTTC. Protein product: CASSSGNYGYTF.

This clonotype occurred many times. The V call is TRBV20-1, the J call TRBJ2-7, with 10 bases that match TRBD1. Germline trimming cut 0 bases from V and 6 bases from J; bases unmatched to any gene: 8. The germline V gene encodes CDR1 DFQATT and CDR2 SNEGSKA (reference sequence). This CDR3 is 15 amino acids long. The chain's CDR3 is CSARDLRDRGREQYF. The CDR3 coding sequence is TGCAGTGCTAGAGATCTTCGCGACAGGGGGCGCGAGCAGTACTTC.

This clonotype was seen at least ten times. The V gene is TRBV4-2, the J gene TRBJ1-5; D is uncertain. The CDR3 is 14 residues long. Trimming removed 1 base at V and 7 bases at J, with 11 bases between. Germline CDR1 reads LGHNA; CDR2 reads YNFKEQ. The DNA of the CDR3 is TGTGCCAGCAGCCAAGCCGCGGCGGGGCAGCCCCAGCATTTT. Translating it yields CASSQAAAGQPQHF.

The gene calls are TRBV19 and TRBJ2-4, with 13 bases identical to TRBD2. From germline, CDR1 is LNHDA and CDR2 SQIVND (reference sequence). After removal of 3 bases from V and 3 bases from J, the junction contained 11 bases not matched to a gene. This CDR3 has 19 amino acids. The CDR3 region has the DNA TGTGCCAGTAGTATCCCCGGACTAGCGGGGGCCTGGGTCAAAAACATTCAGTACTTC. Translating gives CASSIPGLAGAWVKNIQYF.

At least ten counts were recorded for this clonotype. This chain links TRBV7-9 with TRBJ2-5, with D perhaps TRBD1 (5 bases). V lost 4 bases to trimming and J lost 1 base, with 16 bases between them. Germline CDR1 SEHNR, CDR2 FQNEAQ (reference sequence). This CDR3 region has 16 residues. CDR3: CASSSYTARAQETQYF. The CDR3 DNA reads as TGTGCCAGCAGCTCGTATACGGCCAGGGCCCAAGAGACCCAGTACTTC.

This chain connects TRBV15 to TRBJ2-5; 10 nucleotides match TRBD2. The CDR3 consists of 15 residues. The junction had 9 bases not matched to a gene; V was cut back by 8 bases and J by 3 bases. Germline loops: CDR1 LNHNV, CDR2 YYDKDF (reference sequence). CDR3 amino acids: CATRASGGAKETQYF. CDR3 in DNA: TGTGCCACCCGGGCCAGCGGGGGGGCTAAAGAGACCCAGTACTTC.

The V and J genes are TRBV3-1 and TRBJ2-3; 9 bases are a match to TRBD2. CDR3 size: 16 residues. Trimming cost V 0 bases and J 2 bases; bases outside gene matches: 3. Germline V gene lookup returns CDR1 LGHDT and CDR2 YNNKEL (reference sequence). CDR3 region: CASSQDQRGDTDTQYF. CDR3 DNA: TGTGCCAGCAGCCAAGATCAGCGGGGGGACACAGATACGCAGTATTTT.

Many counts were recorded for this clonotype. The V and J genes are TRBV29-1 and TRBJ1-1; D gene uncertain. Trimming took 4 bases from V and 1 from J, leaving 7 bases between them. The CDR3 totals 12 residues. The germline gives CDR1 SQVTM, CDR2 ANQGSEA. CDR3 sequence (DNA): TGCAGCGTTGTCCCCAGGAACACTGAAGCTTTCTTT. This codes for CSVVPRNTEAFF.

This clonotype was recorded many times. V is TRBV5-5 and J is TRBJ2-2; no clear D gene. The CDR3 sequence is 15 residues long. CDR1 and CDR2 (germline): SGHKS, YYEKEE (reference sequence). V was pared by 2 bases and J by 7 bases, with 15 bases between. CDR3 sequence: CASSFFARASGELFF. Here the CDR3 DNA reads TGTGCCAGCAGCTTCTTCGCAAGGGCTAGCGGGGAGCTGTTTTTT.

This clonotype was detected many times. The chain links TRBV28 to TRBJ2-7; D gene ambiguous. The germline V gene encodes CDR1 MDHEN and CDR2 SYDVKM. The CDR3 loop spans 13 amino acids. V was pared by 5 bases and J by 2 bases, with 10 bases between. CDR3 coding DNA: TGTGCCAGCAGTCCCGCCCCAGCCTACGAGCAGTACTTC. This translates into CASSPAPAYEQYF.

This clonotype was counted at least ten times. CDR3 region: CASSLVWGIKYNEQFF. CDR3 coding DNA: TGTGCCAGCAGCTTAGTATGGGGGATCAAATACAATGAGCAGTTCTTC. The rearrangement links TRBV7-9 to TRBJ2-1; D tentatively reads TRBD1 or TRBD2 (5 bases each). V lost 1 base and J lost 4, with 14 bases in between. This CDR3 has 16 residues. CDR1 is SEHNR, CDR2 FQNEAQ, per germline (reference sequence).

This clonotype was found many times. The chain couples TRBV5-1 to TRBJ1-1, with D possibly TRBD1 on 5 matching bases. V was clipped by 4 bases and J by 1 base, with 11 bases between them. The CDR3 loop spans 14 amino acids. Germline CDR1 SGHRS, CDR2 YFSETQ. This CDR3 is CASSPQGRNTEAFF. For the CDR3, the DNA is TGCGCCAGCAGCCCGCAGGGCAGGAACACTGAAGCTTTCTTT.

The chain carries TRBV7-9 and TRBJ1-1, with D possibly TRBD1 on 6 matching bases. This CDR3 comprises 14 residues. Germline V gene sequence: CDR1 SEHNR, CDR2 FQNEAQ (reference sequence). Deletions cut 3 bases from V and 3 bases from J, with 11 bases between. The CDR3 DNA reads as TGTGCCAGCAGCTTGCAGGGGTCCCACACTGAAGCTTTCTTT. Translation: CASSLQGSHTEAFF.

Many counts were recorded for this clonotype. The V and J genes are TRBV2 and TRBJ2-3, with D tentatively TRBD1 or TRBD2 (5 bases each). The CDR3 has 16 amino acids. The V and J ends lost 1 base and 3 bases respectively, with 14 bases between them. Looked up from germline, CDR1 is SNHLY and CDR2 is FYNNEI. The chain's CDR3 is CASSEGYRPGTDTQYF. In nucleotides, the CDR3 is TGTGCCAGCAGTGAAGGGTACAGGCCGGGGACAGATACGCAGTATTTT. Drawing the rest from reference TRBV2 and TRBJ2-3, the complete variable domain is EPEVTQTPSHQVTQMGQEVILRCVPISNHLYFYWYRQILGQKVEFLVSFYNNEISEKSEIFDDQFSVERPDGSNFTLKIRSTKLEDSAMYFCASSEGYRPGTDTQYFGPGTRLTVL.

The chain employs TRBV20-1 and TRBJ2-2; D is ambiguous. Germline CDR1 DFQATT, CDR2 SNEGSKA (reference sequence). The CDR3 is made up of 11 amino acids. The germline V and J ends were trimmed by 1 base and 8 bases, with 5 bases remaining between them. CDR3 DNA: TGCAGTGCTAGAGGAGCAGGGGAGCTGTTTTTT. Amino acid sequence: CSARGAGELFF.

At least ten counts were recorded for this clonotype. The V gene is TRBV27, the J gene TRBJ2-3; D gene unclear. Trimming cost V 2 bases and J 6 bases, with 6 bases left between them. CDR1 and CDR2 (germline): MNHEY, SMNVEV (reference sequence). The CDR3 runs 12 residues. CDR3 bases: TGTGCCAGCAGTTTACATTCGGATACGCAGTATTTT. It specifies CASSLHSDTQYF.